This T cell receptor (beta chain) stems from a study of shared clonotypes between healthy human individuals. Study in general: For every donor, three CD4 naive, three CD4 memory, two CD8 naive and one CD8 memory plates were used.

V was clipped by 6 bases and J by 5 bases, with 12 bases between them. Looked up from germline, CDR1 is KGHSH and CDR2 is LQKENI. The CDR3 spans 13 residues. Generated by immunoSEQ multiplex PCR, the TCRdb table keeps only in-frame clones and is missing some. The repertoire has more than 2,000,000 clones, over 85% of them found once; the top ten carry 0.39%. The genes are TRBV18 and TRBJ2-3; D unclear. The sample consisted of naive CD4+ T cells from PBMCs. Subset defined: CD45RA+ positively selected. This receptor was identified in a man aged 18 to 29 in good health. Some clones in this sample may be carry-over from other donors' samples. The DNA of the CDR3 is TGTGCCAGCTCGCCTACCATCAAAGATACGCAGTATTTT. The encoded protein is CASSPTIKDTQYF.